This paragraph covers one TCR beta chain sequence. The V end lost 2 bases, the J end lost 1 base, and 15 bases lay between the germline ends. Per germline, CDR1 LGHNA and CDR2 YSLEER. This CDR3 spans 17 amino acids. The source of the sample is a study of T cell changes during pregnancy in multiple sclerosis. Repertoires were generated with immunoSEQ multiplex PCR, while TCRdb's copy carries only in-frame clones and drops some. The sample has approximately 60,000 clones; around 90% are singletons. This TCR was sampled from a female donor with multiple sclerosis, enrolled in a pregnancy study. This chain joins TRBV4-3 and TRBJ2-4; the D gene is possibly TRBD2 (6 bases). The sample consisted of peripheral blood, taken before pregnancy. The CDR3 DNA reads TGCGCCAGCAGCCAATACGGCTGGAGCGGGGCCAAAAACATTCAGTACTTC. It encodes CASSQYGWSGAKNIQYF.